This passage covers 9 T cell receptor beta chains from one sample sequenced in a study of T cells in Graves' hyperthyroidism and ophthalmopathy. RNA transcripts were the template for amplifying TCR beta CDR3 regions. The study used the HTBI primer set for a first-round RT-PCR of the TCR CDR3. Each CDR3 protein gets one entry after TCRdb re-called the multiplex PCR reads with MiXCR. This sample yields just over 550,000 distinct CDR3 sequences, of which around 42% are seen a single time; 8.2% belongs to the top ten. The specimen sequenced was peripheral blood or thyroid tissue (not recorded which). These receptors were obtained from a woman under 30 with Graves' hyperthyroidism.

The CDR3: CASGSKAGGHEQYF. In nucleotides, the CDR3 is TGTGCCAGCGGATCAAAAGCGGGAGGTCACGAGCAGTACTTC. The chain couples TRBV7-8 to TRBJ2-7; 9 bases match TRBD2. With V trimmed by 8 bases and J by 5 bases, 10 bases remained unmatched. CDR1 and CDR2 from the germline V gene are SGHVS and FQNEAQ. The CDR3 is 14 amino acids.

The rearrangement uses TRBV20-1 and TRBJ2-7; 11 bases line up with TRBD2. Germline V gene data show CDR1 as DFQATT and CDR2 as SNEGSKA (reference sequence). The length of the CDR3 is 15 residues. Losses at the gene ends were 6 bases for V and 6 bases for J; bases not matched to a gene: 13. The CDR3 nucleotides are TGCAGTGCGCTAACTAGCGGGAGCACTCAGGGCGAGCAGTACTTC. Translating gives CSALTSGSTQGEQYF.

CDR3 DNA: TGCGCCAGCAGTGCGGTAGCCGGGACAGGGCGAGAGACCCAGTACTTC. It is translated as CASSAVAGTGRETQYF. The rearrangement uses TRBV10-2 and TRBJ2-5; TRBD1 aligns across 9 bases. Losses at the gene ends were 4 bases for V and 4 bases for J; bases not matched to a gene: 10. The CDR3 contains 16 residues. Germline V gene data show CDR1 as WSHSY and CDR2 as SAAADI.

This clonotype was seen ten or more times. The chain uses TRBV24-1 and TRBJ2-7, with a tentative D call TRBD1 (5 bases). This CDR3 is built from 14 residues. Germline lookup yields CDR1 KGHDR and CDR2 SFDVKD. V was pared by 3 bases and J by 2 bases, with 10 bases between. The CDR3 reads CATSDPGWPYEQYF. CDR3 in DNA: TGTGCCACCAGTGATCCAGGGTGGCCCTACGAGCAGTACTTC.

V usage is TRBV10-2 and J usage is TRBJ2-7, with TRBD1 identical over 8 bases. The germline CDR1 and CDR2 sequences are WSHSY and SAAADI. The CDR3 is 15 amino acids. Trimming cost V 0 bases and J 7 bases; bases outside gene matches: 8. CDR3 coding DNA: TGCGCCAGCAGTGAGTCCATGGACAGGGTTGGGGAGCAGTACTTC. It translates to CASSESMDRVGEQYF.

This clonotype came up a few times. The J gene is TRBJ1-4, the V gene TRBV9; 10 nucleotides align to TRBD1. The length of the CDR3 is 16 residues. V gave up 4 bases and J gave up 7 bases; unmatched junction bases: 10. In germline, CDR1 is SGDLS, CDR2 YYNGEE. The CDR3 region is CASSPGSGTGVEKLFF. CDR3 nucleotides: TGTGCCAGCAGCCCGGGGTCCGGGACAGGGGTTGAAAAACTGTTTTTT.

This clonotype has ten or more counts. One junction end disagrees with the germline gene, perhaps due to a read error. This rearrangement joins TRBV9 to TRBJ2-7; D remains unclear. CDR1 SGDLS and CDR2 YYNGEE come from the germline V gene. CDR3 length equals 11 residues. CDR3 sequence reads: CASDPSCEQYF. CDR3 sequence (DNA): TGTGCCAGCGATCCGTCCTGCGAGCAGTACTTC. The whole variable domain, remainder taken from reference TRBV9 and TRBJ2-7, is DSGVTQTPKHLITATGQRVTLRCSPRSGDLSVYWYQQSLDQGLQFLIQYYNGEERAKGNILERFSAQQFPDLHSELNLSSLELGDSALYFCASDPSCEQYFGPGTRLTVT.

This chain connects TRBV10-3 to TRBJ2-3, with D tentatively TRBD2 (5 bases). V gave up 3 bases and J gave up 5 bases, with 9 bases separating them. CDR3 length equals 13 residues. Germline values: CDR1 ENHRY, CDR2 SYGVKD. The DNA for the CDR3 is TGTGCCATCAGTGACGACCGGGAAGATACGCAGTATTTT. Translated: CAISDDREDTQYF.

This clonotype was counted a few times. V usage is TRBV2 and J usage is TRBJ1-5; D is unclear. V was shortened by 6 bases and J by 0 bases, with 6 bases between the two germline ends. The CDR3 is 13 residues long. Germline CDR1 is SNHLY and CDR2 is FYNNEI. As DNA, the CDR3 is TGTGCCAGCAGACTGATTAGCAATCAGCCCCAGCATTTT. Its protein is CASRLISNQPQHF.